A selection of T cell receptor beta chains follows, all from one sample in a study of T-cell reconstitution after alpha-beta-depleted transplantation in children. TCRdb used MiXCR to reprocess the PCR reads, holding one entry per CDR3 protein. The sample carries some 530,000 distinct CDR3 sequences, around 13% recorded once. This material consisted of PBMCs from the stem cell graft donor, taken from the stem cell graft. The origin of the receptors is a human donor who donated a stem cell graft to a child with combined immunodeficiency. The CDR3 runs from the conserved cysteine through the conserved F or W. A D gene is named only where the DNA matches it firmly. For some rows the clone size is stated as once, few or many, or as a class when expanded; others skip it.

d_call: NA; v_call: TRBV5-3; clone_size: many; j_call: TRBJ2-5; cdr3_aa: CARTYGRDGQETQYF; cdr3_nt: TGTGCCAGAACCTACGGTCGGGACGGCCAAGAGACCCAGTACTTC
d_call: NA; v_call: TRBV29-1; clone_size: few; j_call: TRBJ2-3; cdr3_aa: CSVPGQPWDTQYF; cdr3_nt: TGCAGCGTCCCCGGACAGCCTTGGGATACGCAGTATTTT
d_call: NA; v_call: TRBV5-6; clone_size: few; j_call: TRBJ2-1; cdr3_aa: CASSPLSNDNEQFF; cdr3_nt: TGTGCCAGCAGCCCCCTATCGAATGATAATGAGCAGTTCTTC
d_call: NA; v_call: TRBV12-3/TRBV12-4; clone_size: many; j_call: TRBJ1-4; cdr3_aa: CASSFAGRIEKLFF; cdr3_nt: TGTGCCAGCAGTTTCGCAGGGAGAATTGAAAAACTGTTTTTT
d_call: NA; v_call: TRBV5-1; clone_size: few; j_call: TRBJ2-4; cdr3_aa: CASSVRLRTFGKNIQYF; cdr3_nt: TGCGCCAGCAGCGTGCGCTTGAGGACGTTCGGCAAAAACATTCAGTACTTC
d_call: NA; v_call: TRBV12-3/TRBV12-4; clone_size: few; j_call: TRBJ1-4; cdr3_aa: CASSLMRTPVATNEKLFF; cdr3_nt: TGTGCCAGCAGTTTAATGCGGACACCCGTTGCAACTAATGAAAAACTGTTTTTT
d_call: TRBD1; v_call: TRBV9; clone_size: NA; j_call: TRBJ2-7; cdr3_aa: CASSPGTGAWDIEQYF; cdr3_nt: TGTGCCAGCAGCCCCGGGACAGGGGCCTGGGACATCGAGCAGTACTTC
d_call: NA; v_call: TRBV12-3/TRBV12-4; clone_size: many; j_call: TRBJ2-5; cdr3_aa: CASSPTPEAQYF; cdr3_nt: TGTGCCAGCAGTCCAACCCCCGAGGCCCAGTACTTC
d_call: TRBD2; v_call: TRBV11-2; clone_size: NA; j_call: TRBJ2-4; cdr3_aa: CASSLIGTSGGPIAKNIQYF; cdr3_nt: TGTGCCAGCAGCTTAATTGGGACTAGCGGGGGTCCTATAGCCAAAAACATTCAGTACTTC
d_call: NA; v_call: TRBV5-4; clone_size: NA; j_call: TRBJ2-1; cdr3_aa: CASSLEQGGNEQFF; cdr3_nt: TGTGCCAGCAGCTTGGAACAGGGTGGCAATGAGCAGTTCTTC
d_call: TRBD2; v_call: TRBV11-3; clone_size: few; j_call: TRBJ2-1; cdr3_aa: CASSLGSTSGMNNEQFF; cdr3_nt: TGTGCCAGCAGCTTAGGTTCGACTAGCGGGATGAACAATGAGCAGTTCTTC
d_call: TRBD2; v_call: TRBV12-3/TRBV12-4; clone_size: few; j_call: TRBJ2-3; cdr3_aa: CASSFRVGGGSPDTQYF; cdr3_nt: TGTGCCAGCAGTTTCCGGGTGGGCGGGGGGTCCCCAGATACGCAGTATTTT
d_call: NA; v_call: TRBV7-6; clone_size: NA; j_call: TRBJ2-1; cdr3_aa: CASSHPFGGAPYNEQFF; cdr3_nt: TGTGCCAGCAGCCATCCCTTCGGAGGGGCCCCATACAATGAGCAGTTCTTC
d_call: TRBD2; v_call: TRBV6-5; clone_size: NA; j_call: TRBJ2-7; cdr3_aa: CASSYSASGSYEQYF; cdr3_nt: TGTGCCAGCAGTTACTCAGCCAGCGGGAGTTACGAGCAGTACTTC
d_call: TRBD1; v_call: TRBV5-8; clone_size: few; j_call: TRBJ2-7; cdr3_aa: CASSSDRDFRLEQYF; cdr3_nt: TGTGCCAGCAGCTCCGACAGGGATTTTCGTCTCGAGCAGTACTTC
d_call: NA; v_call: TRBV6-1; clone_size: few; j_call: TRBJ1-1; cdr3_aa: CASSGLGTDTEAFF; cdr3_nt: TGTGCCAGCAGTGGCTTAGGGACCGACACTGAAGCTTTCTTT
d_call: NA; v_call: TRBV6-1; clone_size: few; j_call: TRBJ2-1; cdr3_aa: CASSGQRVNNEQFF; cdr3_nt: TGTGCCAGCAGTGGGCAGCGGGTGAACAATGAGCAGTTCTTC
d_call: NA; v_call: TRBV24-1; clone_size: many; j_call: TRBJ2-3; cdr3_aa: CATRRGATDTQYF; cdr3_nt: TGTGCCACCAGACGGGGGGCCACAGATACGCAGTATTTT
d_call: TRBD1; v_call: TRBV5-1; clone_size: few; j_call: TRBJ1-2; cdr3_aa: CASSLGGRGPGYTF; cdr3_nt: TGCGCCAGCAGCTTGGGAGGCAGGGGGCCTGGCTACACCTTC
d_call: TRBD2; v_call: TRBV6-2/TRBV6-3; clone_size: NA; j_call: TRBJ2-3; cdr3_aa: CASRVPSGPGLAVTDTQYF; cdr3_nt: TGTGCCAGCAGAGTTCCCTCAGGCCCGGGACTAGCAGTCACAGATACGCAGTATTTT
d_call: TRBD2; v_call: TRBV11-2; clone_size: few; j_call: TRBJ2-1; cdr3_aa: CASSFPGVAGSNEQFF; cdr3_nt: TGTGCCAGCAGCTTTCCCGGGGTAGCGGGATCCAATGAGCAGTTCTTC
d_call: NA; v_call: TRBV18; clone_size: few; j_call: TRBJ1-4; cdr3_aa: CASSPQGRTNEKLFF; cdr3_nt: TGTGCCAGCTCACCACAGGGGAGGACTAATGAAAAACTGTTTTTT
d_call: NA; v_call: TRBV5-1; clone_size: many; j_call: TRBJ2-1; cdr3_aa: CASSLGDRTGDTYNEQFF; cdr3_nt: TGCGCCAGCAGCTTGGGTGATCGTACGGGGGACACTTACAATGAGCAGTTCTTC
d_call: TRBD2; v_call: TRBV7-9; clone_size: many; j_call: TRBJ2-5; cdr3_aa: CASSSGPGGQYF; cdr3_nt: TGTGCCAGCAGCTCGGGGCCGGGGGGCCAGTACTTC
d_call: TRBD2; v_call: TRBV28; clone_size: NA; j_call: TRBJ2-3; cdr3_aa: CAIRTSGGWFSDTQYF; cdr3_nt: TGTGCCATCAGGACTAGCGGGGGATGGTTCTCAGATACGCAGTATTTT
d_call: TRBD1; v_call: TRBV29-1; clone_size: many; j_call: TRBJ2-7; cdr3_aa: CSVAGTGEQYF; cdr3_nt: TGCAGCGTTGCCGGGACAGGGGAGCAGTACTTC
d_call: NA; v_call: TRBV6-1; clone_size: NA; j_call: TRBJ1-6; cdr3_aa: CASSPLGGSYSPLHF; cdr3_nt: TGTGCCAGCAGCCCCCTGGGAGGGTCCTATTCACCCCTCCACTTT
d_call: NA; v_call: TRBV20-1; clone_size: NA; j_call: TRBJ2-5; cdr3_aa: CSADGASSARRETQYF; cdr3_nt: TGCAGTGCTGATGGGGCCTCGAGCGCCCGAAGAGAGACCCAGTACTTC
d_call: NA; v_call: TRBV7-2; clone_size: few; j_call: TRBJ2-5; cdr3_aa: CASSSPATQYF; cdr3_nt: TGTGCCAGCAGCTCTCCCGCGACCCAGTACTTC
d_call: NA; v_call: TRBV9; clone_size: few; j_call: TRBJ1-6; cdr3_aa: CASSADRGLSSPLHF; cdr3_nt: TGTGCCAGCAGCGCAGATCGGGGGCTTAGCTCACCCCTCCACTTT
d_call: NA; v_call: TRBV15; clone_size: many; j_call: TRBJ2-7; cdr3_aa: CATSGSEEFPLGEQYF; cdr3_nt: TGTGCCACCAGCGGAAGCGAGGAATTCCCGCTCGGGGAGCAGTACTTC
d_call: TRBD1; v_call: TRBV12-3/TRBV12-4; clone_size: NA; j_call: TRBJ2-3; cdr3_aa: CASSWDRGHGDTQYF; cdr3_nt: TGTGCCAGCAGTTGGGACAGGGGGCATGGAGATACGCAGTATTTT
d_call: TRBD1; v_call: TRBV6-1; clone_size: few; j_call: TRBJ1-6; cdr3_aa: CASSEQAGQGSSPLHF; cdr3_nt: TGTGCCAGCAGTGAACAGGCCGGACAGGGGAGTTCACCCCTCCACTTT
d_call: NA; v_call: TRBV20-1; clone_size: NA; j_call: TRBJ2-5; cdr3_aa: CSAREGGPPGWETQYF; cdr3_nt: TGCAGTGCTAGAGAGGGGGGCCCTCCCGGGTGGGAGACCCAGTACTTC
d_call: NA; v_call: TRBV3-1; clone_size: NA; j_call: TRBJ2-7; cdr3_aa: CASSQRKQSYEQYF; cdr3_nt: TGTGCCAGCAGCCAGAGGAAACAGTCCTACGAGCAGTACTTC
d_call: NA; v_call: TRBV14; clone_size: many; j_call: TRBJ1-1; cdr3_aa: CASSQGDQVPNTEAFF; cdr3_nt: TGTGCCAGCAGCCAAGGAGACCAGGTACCGAACACTGAAGCTTTCTTT
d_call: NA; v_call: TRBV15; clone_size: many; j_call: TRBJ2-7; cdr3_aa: CATSRVQGQLSYEQYF; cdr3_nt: TGTGCCACCAGCAGAGTACAGGGCCAACTTTCCTACGAGCAGTACTTC
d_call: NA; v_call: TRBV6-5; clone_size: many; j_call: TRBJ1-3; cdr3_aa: CASSYAGTSPLSGNTIYF; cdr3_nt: TGTGCCAGCAGTTACGCCGGGACAAGCCCCCTTTCTGGAAACACCATATATTTT
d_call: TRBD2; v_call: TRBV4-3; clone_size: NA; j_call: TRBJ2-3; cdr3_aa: CASSQGLAGRADTQYF; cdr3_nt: TGCGCCAGCAGCCAAGGTCTAGCGGGGAGGGCAGATACGCAGTATTTT
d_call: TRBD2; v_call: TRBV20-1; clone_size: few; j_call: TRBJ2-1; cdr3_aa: CSAPLAGGWNEQFF; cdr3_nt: TGCAGTGCTCCTCTAGCGGGAGGTTGGAATGAGCAGTTCTTC
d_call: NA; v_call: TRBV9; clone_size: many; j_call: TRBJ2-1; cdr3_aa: CASSVGQTEQFF; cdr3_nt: TGTGCCAGCAGCGTAGGACAGACTGAGCAGTTCTTC
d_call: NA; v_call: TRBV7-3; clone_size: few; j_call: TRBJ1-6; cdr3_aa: CASSFAQDNSPLHF; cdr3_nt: TGTGCCAGCAGCTTTGCGCAGGATAATTCACCCCTCCACTTT
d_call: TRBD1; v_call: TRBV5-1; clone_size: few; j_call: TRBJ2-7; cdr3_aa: CASRDPTGGVEQYF; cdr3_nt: TGCGCCAGCAGAGACCCGACAGGGGGCGTCGAGCAGTACTTC
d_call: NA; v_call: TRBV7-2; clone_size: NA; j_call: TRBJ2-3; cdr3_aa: CASSLQYADTQYF; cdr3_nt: TGTGCCAGCAGCCTTCAATATGCAGATACGCAGTATTTT
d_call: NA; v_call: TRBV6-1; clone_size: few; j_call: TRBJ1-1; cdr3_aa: CASSGGWAVNTEAFF; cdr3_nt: TGTGCCAGCAGTGGCGGGTGGGCGGTGAACACTGAAGCTTTCTTT
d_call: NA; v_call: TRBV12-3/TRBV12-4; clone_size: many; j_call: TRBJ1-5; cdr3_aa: CASSLSRGGDSNQPQHF; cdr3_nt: TGTGCCAGCAGTTTGAGCCGCGGGGGGGATAGCAATCAGCCCCAGCATTTT
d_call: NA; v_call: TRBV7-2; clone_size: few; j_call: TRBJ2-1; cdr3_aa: CASSLVGGGLNNEQFF; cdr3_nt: TGTGCCAGCAGCTTAGTTGGCGGCGGCTTAAACAATGAGCAGTTCTTC
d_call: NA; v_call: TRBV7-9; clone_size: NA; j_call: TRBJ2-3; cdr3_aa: CASRDENMDTQYF; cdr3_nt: TGTGCCAGCCGGGACGAGAACATGGATACGCAGTATTTT
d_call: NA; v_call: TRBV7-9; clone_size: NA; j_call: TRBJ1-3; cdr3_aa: CASSLETGAAGNTIYF; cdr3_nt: TGTGCCAGCAGCTTAGAGACGGGGGCCGCTGGAAACACCATATATTTT
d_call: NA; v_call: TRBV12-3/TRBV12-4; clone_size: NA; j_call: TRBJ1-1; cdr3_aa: CASSARQDAEAFF; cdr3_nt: TGTGCCAGCAGCGCTCGACAGGATGCTGAAGCTTTCTTT
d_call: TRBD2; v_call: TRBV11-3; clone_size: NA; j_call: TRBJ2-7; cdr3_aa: CASSPGLAGSEQYF; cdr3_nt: TGTGCCAGCAGCCCGGGACTAGCGGGAAGCGAGCAGTACTTC
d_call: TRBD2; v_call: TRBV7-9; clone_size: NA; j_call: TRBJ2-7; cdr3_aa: CASRPRLAGVEEQYF; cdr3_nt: TGTGCCAGCAGACCACGACTAGCGGGAGTCGAAGAGCAGTACTTC
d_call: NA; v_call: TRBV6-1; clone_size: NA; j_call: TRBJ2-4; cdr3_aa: CASRKSGTKNIQYF; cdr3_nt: TGTGCCAGCAGAAAATCCGGGACTAAAAACATTCAGTACTTC
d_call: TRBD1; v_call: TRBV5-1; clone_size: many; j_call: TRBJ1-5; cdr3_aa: CASSPTDRDQPQHF; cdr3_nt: TGCGCCAGCAGCCCGACGGACAGGGATCAGCCCCAGCATTTT
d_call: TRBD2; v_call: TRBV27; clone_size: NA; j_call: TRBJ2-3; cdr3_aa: CASSLSSGISSTDTQYF; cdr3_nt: TGTGCCAGCAGTTTAAGTAGCGGGATCTCTAGCACAGATACGCAGTATTTT
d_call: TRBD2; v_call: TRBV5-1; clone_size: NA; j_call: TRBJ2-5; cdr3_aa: CASRLSTGGRGQETQYF; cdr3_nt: TGCGCCAGCCGCCTTTCGACCGGGGGGAGGGGCCAAGAGACCCAGTACTTC
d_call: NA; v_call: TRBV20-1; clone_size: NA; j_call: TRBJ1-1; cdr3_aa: CSARAVGVSTEAFF; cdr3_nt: TGCAGTGCTAGAGCGGTGGGGGTGAGCACTGAAGCTTTCTTT